The clone carrying this T cell receptor beta chain occurred many times. Regions amplified from RNA transcripts were the TCR beta CDR3 regions. HTBI primers were the set used in a first-round RT-PCR of the TCR CDR3. Using its own MiXCR run on the multiplex PCR reads, TCRdb lists one record per CDR3 protein. Among some 740,000 distinct CDR3 sequences, about 14% were seen once, and the ten largest hold about a tenth. These data come from a study of T cells in Graves' hyperthyroidism and ophthalmopathy. The V end was cut by 5 bases, the J end by 0 bases, with 16 bases between. In germline, CDR1 is SEHNR, CDR2 FQNEAQ (reference sequence). This CDR3 is built from 16 residues.

The sample taken for sequencing was blood. The chain uses TRBV7-9 and TRBJ1-2; D not certain. The source of this sequence is a woman under 30 with Graves' hyperthyroidism. CDR3 amino acids: CASSKGHSEANYGYTF. The CDR3 nucleotides read TGTGCCAGCAGCAAAGGCCACAGCGAGGCTAACTATGGCTACACCTTC.